The clone carrying this T cell receptor beta chain came up a few times. This CDR3 contains 14 residues. CDR1 and CDR2 from the germline V gene are PRHDT and FYEKMQ (reference sequence). With V trimmed by 5 bases and J by 4 bases, 5 bases remained unmatched. This record comes from a study of patients and donors after allogeneic stem cell transplantation. TCRdb used MiXCR to reprocess the RT-PCR reads, holding one entry per CDR3 protein. The sample holds approximately 160,000 distinct CDR3 sequences, about 32% seen once. The receptor comes from a human donor who was either an allogeneic HSCT recipient or a stem cell or donor lymphocyte infusion donor (not recorded which). It is not recorded whose cells these are; they may come from a transplant donor. V gene TRBV13 combines with J gene TRBJ1-5, with 7 nucleotides matching TRBD1. The source material was blood, either unsorted or a sorted T cell fraction (not recorded which). CDR3 nucleotides: TGTGCCAGCAGCGCGGGACAGAATAATCAGCCCCAGCATTTT. Residues: CASSAGQNNQPQHF. The variable domain in full, completed from reference TRBV13 and TRBJ1-5, reads AAGVIQSPRHLIKEKRETATLKCYPIPRHDTVYWYQQGPGQDPQFLISFYEKMQSDKGSIPDRFSAQQFSDYHSELNMSSLELGDSALYFCASSAGQNNQPQHFGDGTRLSIL.